The 31 T cell receptor beta chains below come from one sample, sequenced in a study of blood T cell repertoires in COVID-19. The assay was immunoSEQ multiplex PCR, and TCRdb's table has in-frame clones only and misses some. The sample shows about 190,000 clones, around 91% of them seen only once. Sequencing was performed on peripheral blood. The source is a man aged 50-60 years with acute or convalescent COVID-19.

The rearrangement joins TRBV7-9 to TRBJ2-1, with 7 bases matching TRBD2. CDR1 and CDR2 from the germline V gene are SEHNR and FQNEAQ (reference sequence). The junction had 8 bases not matched to a gene; V was cut back by 5 bases and J by 1 base. The CDR3 totals 16 residues. This CDR3 reads CASSTETSASYNEQFF. CDR3 sequence (DNA): TGTGCCAGCAGCACAGAAACTAGCGCTTCCTACAATGAGCAGTTCTTC.

A few counts support this clone. V is TRBV6-6 and J is TRBJ2-7, with 9 nucleotides matching TRBD1. In germline, CDR1 is MNHNY, CDR2 SVGAGI (reference sequence). The V and J ends lost 5 bases and 1 base, in that order; junction bases with no gene match: 3. This CDR3 contains 14 residues. The CDR3 loop reads CASSPGTGSYEQYF. The CDR3 DNA reads TGTGCCAGCAGTCCCGGGACAGGGTCCTACGAGCAGTACTTC.

The chain's CDR3 is CASSPGTAGGEQYF. CDR3 nucleotides: TGCGCCAGCAGCCCCGGGACGGCCGGGGGGGAGCAGTACTTC. The rearrangement uses TRBV5-1 and TRBJ2-7; TRBD2 agrees at 7 bases. Germline CDR1 is SGHRS and CDR2 is YFSETQ. The CDR3 runs to 14 residues. V lost 4 bases, J lost 7 bases, and 11 bases stayed unmatched.

The rearrangement uses TRBV5-1 and TRBJ2-5; 8 bases align to TRBD2. Germline trimming cut 2 bases from V and 1 base from J; bases unmatched to any gene: 7. Germline loops: CDR1 SGHRS, CDR2 YFSETQ. The CDR3 is 16 amino acids. The CDR3 coding sequence is TGCGCCAGCAGCTTAACGATTAGCGGGGCCCAAGAGACCCAGTACTTC. Translated: CASSLTISGAQETQYF.

The V gene is TRBV5-1, the J gene TRBJ2-4, with 7 bases that match TRBD1. This CDR3 contains 14 residues. Germline loops: CDR1 SGHRS, CDR2 YFSETQ. J lost 3 bases, V lost 4 bases, and 4 bases had no gene match. The chain's CDR3 is CASSQRQGKNIQYF. The CDR3 nucleotides read TGCGCCAGCAGCCAACGACAGGGCAAAAACATTCAGTACTTC.

The chain couples TRBV7-9 to TRBJ1-4; 7 bases map to TRBD1. This CDR3 comprises 14 residues. J was trimmed by 7 bases and V by 1 base; bases with no gene match: 3. Germline V CDR1 and CDR2: SEHNR, FQNEAQ (reference sequence). Written as DNA, the CDR3 is TGTGCCAGCAGCTTAGGACAGGGCTTTGAAAAACTGTTTTTT. It translates to CASSLGQGFEKLFF.

This clone counts as medium-sized. The CDR3 DNA follows: TGTGCCAGCAGTTGGAACAGGAATCTGTACACTGAAGCTTTCTTT. This translates into CASSWNRNLYTEAFF. V gene TRBV11-2 combines with J gene TRBJ1-1; a weak D match, TRBD1 (5 bases). This CDR3 spans 15 amino acids. Trimming left V 6 bases short and J 3 bases short, with 17 bases between. Per germline, CDR1 SGHAT and CDR2 FQNNGV.

The V call is TRBV7-9, the J call TRBJ2-5; 9 bases match TRBD2. Germline V CDR1 and CDR2: SEHNR, FQNEAQ (reference sequence). The CDR3 runs to 15 residues. Trimming cost V 8 bases and J 3 bases; bases outside gene matches: 10. CDR3 DNA: TGTGCCAGCGGCGGGAGGGTCCTCAGGGAAGAGACCCAGTACTTC. Its translation is CASGGRVLREETQYF.

The chain links TRBV5-1 to TRBJ1-2, with 10 positions matching TRBD1. With V trimmed by 4 bases and J by 8 bases, 14 bases remained unmatched. Germline V gene lookup returns CDR1 SGHRS and CDR2 YFSETQ. The CDR3 is 16 amino acids. CDR3 coding DNA: TGCGCCAGCAGCCTCGAGGGGGGACAGGGGAGTTCGGGCTACACCTTC. This encodes CASSLEGGQGSSGYTF.

The chain combines TRBV15 with TRBJ1-1; 8 bases line up with TRBD1. V trimming: 0 bases; J trimming: 7 bases; junction bases outside the gene matches: 7. CDR3 length: 15 residues. The germline V gene has CDR1 LNHNV and CDR2 YYDKDF (reference sequence). In DNA form, the CDR3 reads TGTGCCACCAGCAGAGAGACAGGGGCGCCGGGTGAAGCTTTCTTT. Translated, it gives CATSRETGAPGEAFF.

V and J are TRBV5-1 and TRBJ2-2; 14 bases line up with TRBD2. This CDR3 is 18 amino acids long. The germline CDR1 and CDR2 sequences are SGHRS and YFSETQ. J was trimmed by 3 bases and V by 4 bases; bases with no gene match: 8. DNA for the CDR3: TGCGCCAGCAGCGAGGGACTAGCGGGGGCTCGAGACACCGGGGAGCTGTTTTTT. It is translated as CASSEGLAGARDTGELFF.

The J gene is TRBJ2-1, the V gene TRBV4-1; 8 nucleotides agree with TRBD2. The germline gives CDR1 MGHRA, CDR2 YSYEKL. CDR3 size: 15 residues. Germline trimming cut 3 bases from V and 8 bases from J; bases unmatched to any gene: 9. CDR3 region: CASSHGTSGPHEQFF. The CDR3 region has the DNA TGCGCCAGCAGCCATGGTACTAGCGGCCCCCATGAGCAGTTCTTC.

The genes are TRBV3-1 (or the pseudogene TRBV3-2) and TRBJ2-7; D call uncertain. Germline V CDR1 and CDR2: LGHDT, YNNKEL (reference sequence). The CDR3 runs 11 residues. Trimming left V 1 base short and J 9 bases short, with 7 bases between. The CDR3, as DNA: TGTGCCAGCAGCCAAGGTAACGGGCAGTACTTC. Protein: CASSQGNGQYF.

This clone has only a few counts. This chain links TRBV7-3 with TRBJ2-3, with D possibly TRBD1 on 7 matching bases. The germline CDR1 and CDR2 sequences are SGHTA and FQGTGA. The CDR3 sequence is 18 residues long. Trimming cost V 0 bases and J 1 base, with 17 bases left between them. CDR3 protein: CASSLTAYRGGGTDTQYF. The DNA for the CDR3 is TGTGCCAGCAGCTTAACTGCCTACAGGGGCGGGGGCACAGATACGCAGTATTTT.

The gene calls are TRBV11-2 and TRBJ1-2, with D possibly TRBD1 on 5 matching bases. The CDR3 loop spans 16 amino acids. Germline-derived CDR1 and CDR2 are SGHAT and FQNNGV. Trimming shortened V by 0 bases and J by 3 bases, and 14 bases separated the two germline ends. The CDR3 nucleotides read TGTGCCAGCAGCTTAGATCTAGGGATGGGGCACTATGGCTACACCTTC. Translating it yields CASSLDLGMGHYGYTF. The whole variable domain, remainder taken from reference TRBV11-2 and TRBJ1-2, is EAGVAQSPRYKIIEKRQSVAFWCNPISGHATLYWYQQILGQGPKLLIQFQNNGVVDDSQLPKDRFSAERLKGVDSTLKIQPAKLEDSAVYLCASSLDLGMGHYGYTFGSGTRLTVV.

The V call is TRBV7-2, the J call TRBJ2-4; tentative D call: TRBD1 (5 bases). This CDR3 has 18 amino acids. Germline CDR1 reads SGHTA; CDR2 reads FQGNSA. V was cut by 0 bases and J by 0 bases, with 15 bases left in between. CDR3 region: CASSLAGWGQIAKNIQYF. In DNA, the CDR3 is TGTGCCAGCAGCTTAGCCGGGTGGGGCCAGATAGCCAAAAACATTCAGTACTTC. Filled out from reference TRBV7-2 and TRBJ2-4, the complete variable domain reads GAGVSQSPSNKVTEKGKDVELRCDPISGHTALYWYRQSLGQGLEFLIYFQGNSAPDKSGLPSDRFSAERTGGSVSTLTIQRTQQEDSAVYLCASSLAGWGQIAKNIQYFGAGTRLSVL.

V gene TRBV6-5 combines with J gene TRBJ2-1; D gene unclear. V was cut by 2 bases and J by 4 bases, with 6 bases left in between. The CDR3 sequence is 13 residues long. The germline CDR1 and CDR2 sequences are MNHEY and SVGAGI. The CDR3 region is CASSYPGYNEQFF. The DNA of the CDR3 is TGTGCCAGCAGTTACCCCGGTTACAATGAGCAGTTCTTC.

The chain carries TRBV7-2 and TRBJ2-3; TRBD2 matches 7 bases. The CDR3 totals 14 residues. Trimming took 2 bases from V and 4 from J; bases not matched to a gene: 3. CDR1 is SGHTA, CDR2 FQGNSA, per germline. The CDR3 nucleotides read TGTGCCAGCAGCTTATTTGGGAGGGCAGATACGCAGTATTTT. This gives the protein CASSLFGRADTQYF.

This chain connects TRBV11-2 to TRBJ2-7; D gene ambiguous. Germline-derived CDR1 and CDR2 are SGHAT and FQNNGV. There are 14 residues in the CDR3. Deletions cut 7 bases from V and 3 bases from J, with 16 bases between. The CDR3 DNA reads as TGTGCCAGCAATTCCTACGAGCAAGTCTACGAGCAGTACTTC. It specifies CASNSYEQVYEQYF. Using reference TRBV11-2 and TRBJ2-7 for the parts outside the CDR3, the full variable domain is EAGVAQSPRYKIIEKRQSVAFWCNPISGHATLYWYQQILGQGPKLLIQFQNNGVVDDSQLPKDRFSAERLKGVDSTLKIQPAKLEDSAVYLCASNSYEQVYEQYFGPGTRLTVT.

J is TRBJ2-1 and V is TRBV4-3, with D possibly matching TRBD2 (6 bases). The CDR3 is 17 residues long. V lost 0 bases and J lost 0, with 12 bases in between. Germline V gives CDR1 LGHNA, CDR2 YSLEER. The CDR3 sequence: CASSQDKWGVSYNEQFF. The CDR3, as DNA: TGCGCCAGCAGCCAAGATAAGTGGGGGGTCTCCTACAATGAGCAGTTCTTC.

The chain carries TRBV7-9 and TRBJ2-7; 7 bases agree with TRBD1. The CDR3 is made up of 15 amino acids. In germline, CDR1 is SEHNR, CDR2 FQNEAQ (reference sequence). V gave up 6 bases and J gave up 2 bases; unmatched junction bases: 10. The CDR3 reads CASRTDREGPYEQYF. In nucleotides, the CDR3 is TGTGCCAGCAGAACCGACAGGGAAGGGCCCTACGAGCAGTACTTC.

V and J are TRBV7-7 and TRBJ2-2, with D tentatively TRBD2 (5 bases). V was trimmed by 5 bases and J by 4 bases, leaving 14 bases between them. CDR3 length equals 15 residues. The germline V gene has CDR1 SSHAT and CDR2 FNYEAQ (reference sequence). The chain's CDR3 is CASSNHGVGTGELFF. CDR3 coding DNA: TGTGCCAGCAGCAACCACGGGGTGGGCACCGGGGAGCTGTTTTTT.

The gene calls are TRBV29-1 and TRBJ2-5; D is possibly TRBD2 (7 bases). The CDR3 contains 16 residues. From germline, CDR1 is SQVTM and CDR2 ANQGSEA. V was trimmed by 0 bases and J by 7 bases, leaving 21 bases between them. The CDR3 reads CSVEDGWLRGGGTQYF. In DNA, the CDR3 is TGCAGCGTTGAAGATGGGTGGTTGAGGGGAGGGGGGACCCAGTACTTC.

This CDR3 is CASSSGTGLINTEAFF. The CDR3 region has the DNA TGCGCCAGCAGCTCGGGGACAGGGTTAATCAACACTGAAGCTTTCTTT. The gene calls are TRBV5-1 and TRBJ1-1, with 9 positions matching TRBD1. Germline assignment: CDR1 SGHRS and CDR2 YFSETQ. V lost 3 bases to trimming and J lost 2 bases; unmatched junction nucleotides: 8. This CDR3 is 16 amino acids long.

This sequence joins TRBV7-3 and TRBJ1-2; 9 bases fit TRBD1. The CDR3 consists of 16 residues. Trimming took 2 bases from V and 4 from J; bases not matched to a gene: 8. CDR1 SGHTA and CDR2 FQGTGA come from the germline V gene. As DNA, the CDR3 is TGTGCCAGCAGCTTATCGCCGGACAGGGGCTCCTATGGCTACACCTTC. Translated: CASSLSPDRGSYGYTF.

V is TRBV30 and J is TRBJ2-1; 8 bases are shared with TRBD1. J gave up 3 bases and V 5 bases, and 9 bases lay outside the gene matches. There are 15 residues in the CDR3. Germline CDR1 is GTSNPN and CDR2 is SVGIG (reference sequence). The CDR3 sequence: CAWGPQGAFYNEQFF. The CDR3 nucleotides read TGTGCCTGGGGTCCCCAGGGGGCCTTCTACAATGAGCAGTTCTTC.

V usage is TRBV10-2 and J usage is TRBJ2-1, with 8 bases matching TRBD2. Germline V gene data show CDR1 as WSHSY and CDR2 as SAAADI. The length of the CDR3 is 12 residues. V dropped 3 bases and J dropped 10; count of bases not matched to a gene: 2. The CDR3 bases are TGCGCCAGCAGTGAACTAGCGGCCGAGCAGTTCTTC. As protein: CASSELAAEQFF.

The V call is TRBV2, the J call TRBJ1-5; a possible D gene is TRBD1 (6 bases). The ends were cut back, 2 bases at V and 6 bases at J, with 14 bases in the middle. This CDR3 has 15 amino acids. Germline-derived CDR1 and CDR2 are SNHLY and FYNNEI. The CDR3 region is CASSERQGYVQPQHF. For the CDR3, the DNA is TGTGCCAGCAGTGAAAGGCAGGGGTATGTTCAGCCCCAGCATTTT.

The chain employs TRBV6-6 and TRBJ2-7; 7 bases align to TRBD2. The CDR3 loop spans 14 amino acids. V shed 10 bases, J shed 3 bases, and the junction held 12 bases outside the gene matches. Germline CDR1 reads MNHNY; CDR2 reads SVGAGI (reference sequence). The CDR3 here is CATGGVSGDYEQYV. The DNA of the CDR3 is TGTGCCACCGGAGGGGTCAGCGGGGACTACGAGCAGTACGTC.

The J gene is TRBJ1-3, the V gene TRBV19; D remains unclear. CDR3 length equals 13 residues. The germline CDR1 and CDR2 sequences are LNHDA and SQIVND (reference sequence). Between the trimmed V and J ends, which lost 7 bases and 2 bases, there was a span of 9 bases. The CDR3, as DNA: TGTGCCAGTATCCGGGATCCTGGAAACACCATATATTTT. Translating it yields CASIRDPGNTIYF. The full variable domain, rest sourced from reference TRBV19 and TRBJ1-3, is DGGITQSPKYLFRKEGQNVTLSCEQNLNHDAMYWYRQDPGQGLRLIYYSQIVNDFQKGDIAEGYSVSREKKESFPLTVTSAQKNPTAFYLCASIRDPGNTIYFGEGSWLTVV.

This clone was seen only once. The V and J genes are TRBV7-9 and TRBJ1-1; D unclear. The length of the CDR3 is 12 residues. Germline V CDR1 and CDR2: SEHNR, FQNEAQ (reference sequence). V lost 0 bases and J 8 bases, leaving 7 bases between the germline ends. The CDR3 coding sequence is TGTGCCAGCAGCTTAGCGAGCGGGGAAGCTTTCTTT. The encoded protein is CASSLASGEAFF.